This passage covers 6 T cell receptor beta chains from one sample sequenced in a study of CD8 T cells in ankylosing spondylitis (dated by TCRdb to the late 2010s). Preparation of the library involved 5' RACE. Sequenced using an Illumina HiSeq 2500. The public reads were quality trimmed at Q25 with fastp and then assembled into clones with MiXCR by TCRdb, keeping productive beta chains. All rows with the same CDR3 protein become a single entry with the most common DNA and genes. The sample data list 200,000 to 250,000 distinct CDR3 sequences, and roughly a tenth of these were observed just once. The top ten constitute 21% of the sample. Sequenced sample: blood, either unsorted or a sorted T cell fraction (not recorded which). Receptor source: a male donor with ankylosing spondylitis or in good health (not recorded which).

At least ten counts were recorded for this clonotype. The chain joins TRBV20-1 to TRBJ2-3; the D gene is possibly TRBD2 (6 bases). This CDR3 is 16 amino acids long. Per the germline V gene, CDR1 is DFQATT and CDR2 is SNEGSKA (reference sequence). The V end lost 0 bases, the J end lost 2 bases, and 15 bases lay between the germline ends. The CDR3 loop is CSARDRGSSLTDTQYF. CDR3 bases: TGCAGTGCTAGAGACCGGGGGTCCTCTCTCACAGATACGCAGTATTTT.

Ten or more counts support this clonotype. This chain joins TRBV6-1 and TRBJ2-1, with D possibly being TRBD2 (5 bases). The V end lost 4 bases, the J end lost 0 bases, and 10 bases lay between the germline ends. Germline V gene sequence: CDR1 MNHNS, CDR2 SASEGT. The CDR3 extends over 15 amino acids. Written as DNA, the CDR3 is TGTGCCAGCAGTGGCACACTAGGCTCCTACAATGAGCAGTTCTTC. Encoded protein: CASSGTLGSYNEQFF.

At least ten counts were recorded for this clonotype. The CDR3 bases are TGCAGTGCTAGGCGGACTGGCTCCTACAATGAGCAGTTCTTC. This translates into CSARRTGSYNEQFF. The V gene is TRBV20-1, the J gene TRBJ2-1, with D possibly matching TRBD2 (5 bases). This CDR3 contains 14 residues. V was shortened by 3 bases and J by 0 bases, with 9 bases between the two germline ends. Per germline, CDR1 DFQATT and CDR2 SNEGSKA (reference sequence).

The gene calls are TRBV5-6 and TRBJ2-1, with D tentatively TRBD1 (6 bases). The V gene's germline CDR1 is SGHDT and CDR2 YYEEEE. The germline V and J ends were trimmed by 0 bases and 4 bases, with 11 bases remaining between them. The CDR3 length is 15 residues. Here the CDR3 reads CASSLAADRYNEQFF. The DNA for the CDR3 is TGTGCCAGCAGCTTGGCCGCGGACAGATACAATGAGCAGTTCTTC.

This clonotype was counted ten times or more. The chain recombines TRBV3-1 with TRBJ1-5; D is ambiguous. The germline CDR1 and CDR2 sequences are LGHDT and YNNKEL (reference sequence). Trimming removed 0 bases at V and 7 bases at J, with 10 bases between. This CDR3 comprises 14 residues. The CDR3 bases are TGTGCCAGCAGCCAAGATGGGTTCCTCCAGCCCCAGCATTTT. Translation: CASSQDGFLQPQHF.

This clonotype was found many times. The chain has TRBV6-1 and TRBJ2-2; the D is unclear. CDR1 and CDR2 (germline): MNHNS, SASEGT. This CDR3 spans 13 amino acids. The germline V and J ends were trimmed by 7 bases and 4 bases, with 10 bases remaining between them. CDR3 nucleotides: TGTGCCAGCACCCAGGAAGTCACCGGGGAGCTGTTTTTT. Translation gives CASTQEVTGELFF.